These 3 T cell receptor beta chains were sequenced from one sample in a study of T cell repertoires in cytomegalovirus infection. MiXCR was run by TCRdb on the reads, yielding one entry per CDR3 protein. The sample records roughly 150,000 distinct CDR3 sequences, over 15% being singletons. The sequenced material came from CD8+ T cells from PBMCs. All receptors come from a human donor in good health (CMV status not recorded). Some clones in this sample may be carry-over from other donors' samples.

This clonotype was counted a few times. The chain recombines TRBV7-8 with TRBJ2-1, with 8 positions matching TRBD2. Trimming took 3 bases from V and 1 from J; bases not matched to a gene: 11. The CDR3 length is 18 residues. Germline V gene sequence: CDR1 SGHVS, CDR2 FQNEAQ. The CDR3 DNA is TGTGCCAGCAGCTTTTCCCGGCGGGCGGGAGGTTCCTACAATGAGCAGTTCTTC. This translates into CASSFSRRAGGSYNEQFF.

The chain links TRBV12-3 or TRBV12-4 to TRBJ1-5; D gene uncertain. This CDR3 region has 15 residues. V shed 3 bases and J shed 0 bases, with 9 bases lying between them. The CDR3 DNA sequence: TGTGCCAGCAGTTTTTGGGAGAATAGCAATCAGCCCCAGCATTTT. It specifies CASSFWENSNQPQHF.

This clonotype was seen once. This sequence joins TRBV7-9 and TRBJ2-2, with TRBD1 matching 7 bases. The CDR3 is made up of 15 amino acids. The J segment lost 5 bases and the V segment lost 2 bases, leaving 5 bases of the junction unmatched. Per germline, CDR1 SEHNR and CDR2 FQNEAQ (reference sequence). CDR3 loop: CASSLRDSETGELFF. The CDR3 region has the DNA TGTGCCAGCAGCTTAAGGGACAGCGAGACCGGGGAGCTGTTTTTT.